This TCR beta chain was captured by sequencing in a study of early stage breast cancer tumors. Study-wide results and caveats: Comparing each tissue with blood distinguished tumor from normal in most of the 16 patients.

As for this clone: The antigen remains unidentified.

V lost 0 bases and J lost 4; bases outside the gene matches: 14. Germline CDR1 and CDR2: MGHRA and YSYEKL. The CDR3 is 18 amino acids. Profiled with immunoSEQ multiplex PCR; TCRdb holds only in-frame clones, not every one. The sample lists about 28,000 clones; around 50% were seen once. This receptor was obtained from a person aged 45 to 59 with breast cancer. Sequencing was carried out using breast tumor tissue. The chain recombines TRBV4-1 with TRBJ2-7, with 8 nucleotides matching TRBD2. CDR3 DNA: TGCGCCAGCAGCCAAGATAATGGAAGAGGACTAGCCCAGTACGAGCAGTACTTC. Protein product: CASSQDNGRGLAQYEQYF.